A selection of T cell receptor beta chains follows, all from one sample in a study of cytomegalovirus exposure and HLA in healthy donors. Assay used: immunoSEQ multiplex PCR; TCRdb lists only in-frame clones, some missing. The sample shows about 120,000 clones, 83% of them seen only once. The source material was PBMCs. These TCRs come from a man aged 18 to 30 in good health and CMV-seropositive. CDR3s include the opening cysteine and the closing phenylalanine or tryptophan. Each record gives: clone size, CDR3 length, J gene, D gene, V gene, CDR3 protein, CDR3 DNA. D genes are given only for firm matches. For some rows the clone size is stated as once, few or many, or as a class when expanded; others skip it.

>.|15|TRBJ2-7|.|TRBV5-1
CASSSGSWTSGEQYF
TGCGCCAGCAGCTCCGGCTCCTGGACCTCGGGAGAGCAGTACTTC
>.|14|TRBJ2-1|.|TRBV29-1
CSVEGRGSYNEQFF
TGCAGCGTTGAAGGCAGAGGCTCCTACAATGAGCAGTTCTTC
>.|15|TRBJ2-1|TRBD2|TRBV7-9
CASSLASGAYNEQFF
TGTGCCAGCAGCTTAGCTAGCGGGGCCTACAATGAGCAGTTCTTC
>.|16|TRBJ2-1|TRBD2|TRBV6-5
CASSYSTSGGNNEQFF
TGTGCCAGCAGTTACTCCACTAGCGGGGGGAACAATGAGCAGTTCTTC
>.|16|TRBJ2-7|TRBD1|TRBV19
CASKGIGQGVGYEQYF
TGTGCCAGTAAAGGTATTGGACAGGGGGTTGGCTACGAGCAGTACTTC
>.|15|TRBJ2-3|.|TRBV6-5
CASSYSTLSRDTQYF
TGTGCCAGCAGTTACTCGACCCTGTCTAGAGATACGCAGTATTTT
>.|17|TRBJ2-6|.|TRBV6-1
CASSELITGSGANVLTF
TGTGCCAGCAGTGAATTAATTACGGGGTCTGGGGCCAACGTCCTGACTTTC
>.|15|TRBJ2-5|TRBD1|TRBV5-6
CASSPLRDREETQYF
TGTGCCAGCAGCCCTCTAAGGGACAGGGAAGAGACCCAGTACTTC
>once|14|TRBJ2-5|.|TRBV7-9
CASSYRLLQETQYF
TGTGCCAGCAGCTACCGACTCCTCCAAGAGACCCAGTACTTC
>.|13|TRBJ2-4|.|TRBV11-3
CASSADGSNIQYF
TGTGCCAGCAGCGCCGACGGGTCAAACATTCAGTACTTC
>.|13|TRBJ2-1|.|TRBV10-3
CAISLRWHNEQFF
TGTGCCATCAGCTTACGCTGGCACAATGAGCAGTTCTTC